The rows below give T cell receptor beta chains drawn from one sample of a study of shared clonotypes between healthy human individuals. Clones were sequenced by immunoSEQ multiplex PCR, and TCRdb holds only the in-frame ones, with some missing. Of 550,000 to 850,000 clones listed, around 67% are singletons. Material: memory CD4+ T cells sorted from blood. These receptor sequences come from a woman aged 25 to 39 in good health. Both conserved end residues are part of each CDR3. Each record gives: CDR3 protein, CDR3 DNA, J gene, clone size, D gene, V gene. A D gene is named only where the DNA matches it firmly. The listing skips clone size in some rows; elsewhere it reads once, few, many or a size class.

CASTLPGGNTIYF | TGTGCCAGCACCCTACCAGGTGGAAACACCATATATTTT | TRBJ1-3 | NA | NA | TRBV28
CAISVQKNTEAFF | TGTGCCATCAGTGTACAGAAGAACACTGAAGCTTTCTTT | TRBJ1-1 | NA | NA | TRBV10-3
CATSRLAGRTDTQYF | TGTGCCACCAGTCGACTAGCGGGTCGCACAGATACGCAGTATTTT | TRBJ2-3 | NA | TRBD2 | TRBV15
CASSVLAGREQNTGELFF | TGTGCCAGTAGTGTGCTAGCGGGACGCGAACAAAACACCGGGGAGCTGTTTTTT | TRBJ2-2 | NA | TRBD2 | TRBV19
CASSLLTGDTGELFF | TGTGCCAGCAGTTTGTTGACAGGGGACACCGGGGAGCTGTTTTTT | TRBJ2-2 | NA | TRBD1 | TRBV27
CASSSTGTHQETQYF | TGTGCCAGCAGCTCAACCGGGACGCACCAAGAGACCCAGTACTTC | TRBJ2-5 | NA | NA | TRBV7-9
CASRRSGTRTDTQYF | TGTGCCAGCAGACGGAGCGGGACAAGAACAGATACGCAGTATTTT | TRBJ2-3 | NA | NA | TRBV2
CASSRPIAGSFGELFF | TGTGCCAGCAGTCGACCAATAGCGGGGAGTTTCGGGGAGCTGTTTTTT | TRBJ2-2 | NA | TRBD2 | TRBV27
CASSLWGEAKNIQYF | TGTGCCAGCAGCTTGTGGGGGGAAGCCAAAAACATTCAGTACTTC | TRBJ2-4 | NA | NA | TRBV7-2
CASSLSGQGWKQYF | TGTGCCAGCAGTTTATCGGGACAGGGGTGGAAGCAGTACTTC | TRBJ2-7 | once | TRBD1 | TRBV27
CASGTRDRSNSGANVLTF | TGTGCCAGCGGAACCCGGGACAGGTCGAACTCTGGGGCCAACGTCCTGACTTTC | TRBJ2-6 | few | TRBD1 | TRBV5-4
CASSEGQLNTEAFF | TGTGCCAGCAGTGAAGGGCAGCTGAACACTGAAGCTTTCTTT | TRBJ1-1 | NA | NA | TRBV6-1
CASSLGPGTGAANEKLFF | TGCGCCAGCAGCTTGGGTCCCGGGACAGGGGCAGCTAATGAAAAACTGTTTTTT | TRBJ1-4 | once | TRBD1 | TRBV5-1
CAISGGGQWNNEQFF | TGTGCCATCTCTGGCGGCGGACAATGGAACAATGAGCAGTTCTTC | TRBJ2-1 | NA | NA | TRBV10-3
CASSSRRTAYNSPLHF | TGTGCCAGCAGTTCCCGGCGGACAGCCTATAATTCACCCCTCCACTTT | TRBJ1-6 | NA | NA | TRBV25-1
CASRNRDPHYGYTF | TGTGCCAGCAGGAACAGGGATCCTCACTATGGCTACACCTTC | TRBJ1-2 | NA | NA | TRBV6-6
CASRGGRTGQFFPEAFF | TGTGCCAGCAGGGGTGGACGGACAGGGCAGTTTTTTCCTGAAGCTTTCTTT | TRBJ1-1 | NA | TRBD1 | TRBV27
CASSILAEGSYNEQFF | TGTGCCAGTAGTATCCTAGCGGAGGGCTCCTACAATGAGCAGTTCTTC | TRBJ2-1 | NA | TRBD2 | TRBV19
CASSFQAASTGELFF | TGCGCCAGCAGCTTTCAGGCCGCGAGCACCGGGGAGCTGTTTTTT | TRBJ2-2 | NA | NA | TRBV5-1
CASSPVMSALGEQYF | TGTGCCAGCAGCCCGGTCATGAGCGCTCTTGGGGAGCAGTACTTC | TRBJ2-7 | few | NA | TRBV11-2
CASSSRLAGEETQYF | TGTGCCAGCAGCTCTCGGCTAGCGGGAGAAGAGACCCAGTACTTC | TRBJ2-5 | NA | TRBD2 | TRBV7-8
CASSALAGGPNEQFF | TGCGCCAGCAGCGCCCTAGCGGGAGGCCCGAATGAGCAGTTCTTC | TRBJ2-1 | few | TRBD2 | TRBV5-1
CSAPGGNGYTF | TGCAGTGCTCCCGGGGGCAATGGCTACACCTTC | TRBJ1-2 | NA | NA | TRBV20-1
CASSLERNTEAFF | TGTGCCAGTTCCCTGGAGCGGAACACTGAAGCTTTCTTT | TRBJ1-1 | NA | NA | TRBV2
CAWSGRVEGGEQYF | TGTGCCTGGAGTGGTAGGGTGGAGGGCGGCGAGCAGTACTTC | TRBJ2-7 | NA | NA | TRBV30
CASSGTGTGLIGVRGYTF | TGTGCCAGCAGTGGAACCGGGACGGGGTTAATAGGGGTTCGTGGCTACACCTTC | TRBJ1-2 | NA | NA | TRBV6-1
CASSLAGGRGYNEQFF | TGCGCCAGCAGCCTAGCGGGAGGACGAGGGTACAATGAGCAGTTCTTC | TRBJ2-1 | NA | TRBD2 | TRBV4-1
CASTKSGLNEQFF | TGTGCCAGCACCAAATCGGGACTAAATGAGCAGTTCTTC | TRBJ2-1 | NA | TRBD2 | TRBV7-9
CASSQDLSRSSYNEQFF | TGTGCCAGCAGCCAAGATCTCTCGAGGAGCTCCTACAATGAGCAGTTCTTC | TRBJ2-1 | NA | NA | TRBV4-2
CASSLQGVDQPQHF | TGTGCCAGCAGCTTGCAAGGGGTGGATCAGCCCCAGCATTTT | TRBJ1-5 | few | NA | TRBV5-4
CASSRAPGQANYGYTF | TGCGCCAGCAGCCGGGCCCCGGGACAGGCTAACTATGGCTACACCTTC | TRBJ1-2 | few | TRBD1 | TRBV4-1
CASRRRGSEGNTIYF | TGTGCCAGTAGACGCAGGGGGTCCGAAGGAAACACCATATATTTT | TRBJ1-3 | NA | TRBD1 | TRBV19
CASGQGAVYEQYF | TGTGCCAGCGGACAGGGGGCGGTCTACGAGCAGTACTTC | TRBJ2-7 | few | TRBD1 | TRBV2
CASSPRPTSGSSYEQYF | TGTGCCAGCAGCCCCCGCCCGACTAGCGGGAGTTCGTACGAGCAGTACTTC | TRBJ2-7 | NA | TRBD2 | TRBV7-3
CASSSFQTSGSTGEQFF | TGTGCCAGCAGTTCCTTCCAGACTAGCGGAAGCACGGGTGAGCAGTTCTTC | TRBJ2-1 | many | TRBD2 | TRBV2
CSVGSATEAFF | TGCAGCGTTGGGTCGGCCACTGAAGCTTTCTTT | TRBJ1-1 | NA | NA | TRBV29-1
CASSLGGGRVLQYF | TGTGCCAGCAGTTTAGGGGGCGGCCGGGTCCTACAGTACTTC | TRBJ2-7 | few | NA | TRBV27
CASGRDRGLTGELFF | TGTGCCAGCGGCCGGGACAGGGGGTTAACCGGGGAGCTGTTTTTT | TRBJ2-2 | NA | TRBD1 | TRBV27
CASRIRDRLNTGELFF | TGTGCCAGTAGGATCCGGGACAGGCTCAACACCGGGGAGCTGTTTTTT | TRBJ2-2 | NA | TRBD1 | TRBV19
CASSPIYGANVLTF | TGTGCCAGCAGTCCGATTTATGGGGCCAACGTCCTGACTTTC | TRBJ2-6 | NA | NA | TRBV6-1
CASSLQGGTVDGYTF | TGTGCCAGCAGCCTCCAGGGGGGAACTGTAGATGGCTACACCTTC | TRBJ1-2 | NA | TRBD1 | TRBV5-5
CASSSWSEDNEQFF | TGTGCCAGCAGTTCCTGGAGTGAAGACAATGAGCAGTTCTTC | TRBJ2-1 | NA | NA | TRBV27
CASRPADSYEQYF | TGTGCCAGCAGGCCAGCGGATTCCTACGAGCAGTACTTC | TRBJ2-7 | NA | NA | TRBV27
CASSVLAGVVGELFF | TGTGCCAGCAGTGTATTAGCGGGAGTGGTCGGGGAGCTGTTTTTT | TRBJ2-2 | NA | TRBD2 | TRBV2
CASSFPWGTDTQYF | TGTGCCAGCAGTTTCCCCTGGGGCACAGATACGCAGTATTTT | TRBJ2-3 | NA | NA | TRBV28
CASCWVVDTGELFF | TGCGCCAGCTGCTGGGTGGTGGACACCGGGGAGCTGTTTTTT | TRBJ2-2 | few | NA | TRBV5-1
CASSLDRPPEQFF | TGTGCCAGCTCCCTGGACAGGCCCCCTGAGCAGTTCTTC | TRBJ2-1 | NA | TRBD1 | TRBV18
CASSQLARDTQYF | TGTGCCAGCAGTCAACTAGCGAGAGATACGCAGTATTTT | TRBJ2-3 | NA | TRBD2 | TRBV6-5
CASSLAPSGRRETQYF | TGTGCCAGCAGCTTAGCTCCCAGCGGGAGACGGGAGACCCAGTACTTC | TRBJ2-5 | NA | TRBD2 | TRBV7-9
CAISEGTSGPYEQYF | TGTGCCATCAGTGAGGGGACTAGCGGACCCTACGAGCAGTACTTC | TRBJ2-7 | few | TRBD2 | TRBV10-3
CASSLLATSSYNEQFF | TGTGCCAGCAGCTTATTGGCCACATCCTCCTACAATGAGCAGTTCTTC | TRBJ2-1 | NA | NA | TRBV7-3
CASSQQEGAGQPQHF | TGTGCCAGCAGCCAGCAGGAGGGGGCGGGCCAGCCCCAGCATTTT | TRBJ1-5 | few | TRBD1 | TRBV11-2
CASSFYPISRTEPEQYF | TGTGCCAGCAGCTTTTACCCAATCAGTAGGACAGAGCCCGAGCAGTACTTC | TRBJ2-7 | many | NA | TRBV7-9
CASSYRALGELFF | TGTGCCAGCAGTTACCGAGCCCTCGGGGAGCTGTTTTTT | TRBJ2-2 | NA | NA | TRBV28
CASSLSTDTQYF | TGTGCCAGCAGCCTTAGCACAGATACGCAGTATTTT | TRBJ2-3 | many | NA | TRBV6-6
CASSLMTGGLRTDTQYF | TGTGCCAGCAGTTTAATGACAGGGGGCCTACGCACAGATACGCAGTATTTT | TRBJ2-3 | NA | TRBD1 | TRBV28
CSVAAAGGNEKLFF | TGCAGCGTTGCAGCCGCAGGGGGTAATGAAAAACTGTTTTTT | TRBJ1-4 | few | TRBD1 | TRBV29-1